These 20 T cell receptor beta chains were all obtained from the same sample, sequenced in a study of human T cells and chemical hapten exposure. Time point of the sample: pre-sensitization, week 0. Treatment indicated: therapeutic diphenylcyclopropenone sensitization with weekly scalp DPC. One entry per CDR3 protein, called by TCRdb with MiXCR from the RACE reads. The sample has some 250,000 distinct CDR3 sequences, around 7.7% seen once; the top ten hold around 1.2%. The specimen comprised whole blood, sampled in connection with sensitization to the hapten diphenylcyclopropenone (DPC). The receptors were sampled from a man aged 18 to 30 with alopecia areata. Some clones in this sample may be carry-over from other donors' samples.

The chain is built from TRBV6-2 or TRBV6-3 and TRBJ2-1, with 9 bases identical to TRBD1. J lost 0 bases, V lost 6 bases, and 9 bases had no gene match. This CDR3 spans 17 amino acids. CDR1 is MNHEY, CDR2 SVGEGT, per germline. For the CDR3, the DNA is TGTGCCAGCAGGGCGGACAGGGGTCTTAGCTCCTACAATGAGCAGTTCTTC. Its translation: CASRADRGLSSYNEQFF.

This clonotype occurred many times. The chain combines TRBV29-1 with TRBJ2-1, with 7 positions matching TRBD2. Germline V lookup: CDR1 SQVTM, CDR2 ANQGSEA. Trimming took 4 bases from V and 0 from J; bases not matched to a gene: 3. The CDR3 has 14 amino acids. The CDR3 region is CSVVRGSSYNEQFF. The CDR3 DNA follows: TGCAGCGTTGTTCGCGGGAGCTCCTACAATGAGCAGTTCTTC.

This clonotype has a count of ten or more. The rearrangement links TRBV9 to TRBJ1-6; 11 bases align to TRBD1. Germline CDR1 reads SGDLS; CDR2 reads YYNGEE. The CDR3 extends over 15 amino acids. V lost 4 bases, J lost 8 bases, and 5 bases stayed unmatched. The DNA for the CDR3 is TGTGCCAGCAGCCCCCGGACAGGGGGCGATTCACCCCTCCACTTT. Its translation: CASSPRTGGDSPLHF.

This clonotype was recorded many times. This rearrangement joins TRBV3-1 to TRBJ1-4; D not certain. The germline V and J ends were trimmed by 8 bases and 8 bases, with 18 bases remaining between them. The germline V gene has CDR1 LGHDT and CDR2 YNNKEL (reference sequence). The CDR3 runs to 14 residues. The CDR3 DNA reads TGTGCCAGCCGCCCTTGGGCAGACCCCGAAAAACTGTTTTTT. Encoded protein: CASRPWADPEKLFF.

This clonotype was detected ten times or more. The V call is TRBV15, the J call TRBJ1-5, with D maybe TRBD1 (6 bases). This CDR3 comprises 14 residues. V was trimmed by 3 bases and J by 6 bases, leaving 12 bases between them. From germline, CDR1 is LNHNV and CDR2 YYDKDF (reference sequence). The CDR3 spells CATSRTGDAQPQHF. CDR3 in DNA: TGTGCCACCAGCAGGACAGGAGACGCTCAGCCCCAGCATTTT.

The V and J genes are TRBV7-2 and TRBJ1-1; the match to TRBD1 covers 7 bases. The J segment lost 3 bases and the V segment lost 4 bases, leaving 14 bases of the junction unmatched. Looked up from germline, CDR1 is SGHTA and CDR2 is FQGNSA. This CDR3 is built from 17 residues. CDR3 region: CASSSRRGGFLYTEAFF. The CDR3 coding sequence is TGTGCCAGCAGCTCCCGCAGGGGGGGATTTCTCTACACTGAAGCTTTCTTT.

This clonotype was detected a few times. This chain uses TRBV12-3 or TRBV12-4 with TRBJ2-1, with D perhaps matching TRBD1 (5 bases). CDR3 length equals 16 residues. With 1 base removed from V and 0 bases from J, the gap between germline ends came to 10 bases. CDR3 loop: CASSLGQPLSYNEQFF. In DNA, the CDR3 is TGTGCCAGCAGTTTAGGACAGCCTCTCTCCTACAATGAGCAGTTCTTC.

The chain is built from TRBV7-9 and TRBJ2-2; D gene uncertain. CDR3 length: 14 amino acids. V lost 4 bases and J lost 7, with 13 bases in between. CDR1 is SEHNR, CDR2 FQNEAQ, per germline (reference sequence). CDR3 sequence reads: CASSSVSYGGELFF. Written as DNA, the CDR3 is TGTGCCAGCAGCTCCGTTTCATACGGCGGGGAGCTGTTTTTT.

This clonotype was counted between two and nine times. The genes are TRBV10-3 and TRBJ1-2; TRBD1 matches at 9 bases. Germline assignment: CDR1 ENHRY and CDR2 SYGVKD. The ends lost 8 bases at V and 8 bases at J; junction bases unmatched: 15. The CDR3 totals 15 residues. The CDR3 loop is CAISESSQGAGGYTF. The CDR3 nucleotides read TGTGCCATCTCCGAGTCGTCACAGGGGGCGGGAGGCTACACCTTC.

This chain connects TRBV20-1 to TRBJ1-1; TRBD1 matches at 7 bases. With V trimmed by 4 bases and J by 4 bases, 3 bases remained unmatched. The CDR3 is 12 residues long. Germline CDR1 DFQATT, CDR2 SNEGSKA (reference sequence). The CDR3 is CSANRGTTEAFF. The CDR3, as DNA: TGCAGTGCTAACAGGGGCACCACTGAAGCTTTCTTT.

This clonotype was recorded a few times. V and J are TRBV7-9 and TRBJ1-2, with D unresolved. The CDR3 spans 17 residues. The germline CDR1 and CDR2 sequences are SEHNR and FQNEAQ (reference sequence). V lost 2 bases to trimming and J lost 0 bases, with 16 bases between them. The CDR3 region is CASSLLARTEANYGYTF. The CDR3 coding sequence is TGTGCCAGCAGCTTACTAGCCCGGACTGAAGCTAACTATGGCTACACCTTC.

This clonotype was seen a few times. This chain connects TRBV15 to TRBJ1-2; tentatively, D is TRBD1 (5 bases). CDR3 length: 16 amino acids. Per germline, CDR1 LNHNV and CDR2 YYDKDF (reference sequence). With 0 bases removed from V and 3 bases from J, the gap between germline ends came to 14 bases. The CDR3 reads CATSRDRLGLDYGYTF. Here the CDR3 DNA reads TGTGCCACCAGCAGAGACCGGCTGGGGCTCGACTATGGCTACACCTTC.

A few counts support this clonotype. The genes are TRBV9 and TRBJ1-6; 7 bases agree with TRBD1. The germline V gene has CDR1 SGDLS and CDR2 YYNGEE. Germline trimming cut 0 bases from V and 8 bases from J; bases unmatched to any gene: 2. The CDR3 loop spans 14 amino acids. The CDR3 region has the DNA TGTGCCAGCAGCGTAGGAACAGGGGATTCACCCCTCCACTTT. This codes for CASSVGTGDSPLHF.

The chain combines TRBV7-3 with TRBJ1-1; D perhaps matches TRBD1 (6 bases). The germline V gene encodes CDR1 SGHTA and CDR2 FQGTGA. With 5 bases removed from V and 4 bases from J, the gap between germline ends came to 11 bases. The CDR3 spans 13 residues. The DNA for the CDR3 is TGTGCCAGCAGCCCCTTAGGGGGCACTGAAGCTTTCTTT. Amino acid sequence: CASSPLGGTEAFF. Looking up the rest from reference TRBV7-3 and TRBJ1-1 gives the full variable domain: GAGVSQTPSNKVTEKGKYVELRCDPISGHTALYWYRQSLGQGPEFLIYFQGTGAADDSGLPNDRFFAVRPEGSVSTLKIQRTERGDSAVYLCASSPLGGTEAFFGQGTRLTVV.

This chain links TRBV6-2 or TRBV6-3 with TRBJ1-4; TRBD1 might be the D (5 bases). The CDR3 length is 14 residues. Germline V gives CDR1 MNHEY, CDR2 SVGEGT. V lost 6 bases to trimming and J lost 8 bases, with 16 bases between them. CDR3 amino acids: CASSPRTQAEKLFF. CDR3 coding DNA: TGTGCCAGCAGCCCACGGACACAAGCAGAAAAACTGTTTTTT.

This clonotype has ten or more counts. The chain recombines TRBV4-1 with TRBJ2-5; 14 bases fit TRBD2. V was clipped by 1 base and J by 2 bases; unmatched bases: 9. CDR1 and CDR2 (germline): MGHRA, YSYEKL. This CDR3 contains 19 residues. CDR3: CASSQVLGLAGGRQETQYF. CDR3 in DNA: TGCGCCAGCAGCCAAGTACTCGGACTAGCGGGGGGTCGGCAAGAGACCCAGTACTTC.

The CDR3 DNA reads as TGCAGTGCTAACTGGGACCAAGAGACCCAGTACTTC. Its translation: CSANWDQETQYF. The rearrangement joins TRBV20-1 to TRBJ2-5; unclear D gene. V was cut by 4 bases and J by 0 bases, with 6 bases left in between. CDR1 is DFQATT, CDR2 SNEGSKA, per germline (reference sequence). The CDR3 is made up of 12 amino acids.

About this clonotype itself: Being one base from a much bigger clone, this may be a read error. The chain links TRBV12-3 or TRBV12-4 to TRBJ2-3; D is unclear. CDR3 size: 14 residues. The DNA for the CDR3 is TGTGTCAGCACCAGAGGCGGAAGCACAGATACGCAGTATTTT. Protein product: CVSTRGGSTDTQYF.

This clonotype occurred a few times. The J gene is TRBJ1-2, the V gene TRBV28; no clear D. CDR1 and CDR2 from the germline V gene are MDHEN and SYDVKM. The CDR3 consists of 15 residues. V was pared by 6 bases and J by 1 base, with 15 bases between. The CDR3 reads CASSNPPTGNYGYTF. The DNA for the CDR3 is TGTGCCAGCAGCAACCCTCCCACGGGTAACTATGGCTACACCTTC.

V gene TRBV5-5 combines with J gene TRBJ1-3; no reliable D call. The V end was cut by 0 bases, the J end by 4 bases, with 5 bases between. In germline, CDR1 is SGHKS, CDR2 YYEKEE (reference sequence). CDR3 length equals 13 residues. Here the CDR3 DNA reads TGTGCCAGCAGCTTGGTACCCGGAAACACCATATATTTT. The encoded protein is CASSLVPGNTIYF.